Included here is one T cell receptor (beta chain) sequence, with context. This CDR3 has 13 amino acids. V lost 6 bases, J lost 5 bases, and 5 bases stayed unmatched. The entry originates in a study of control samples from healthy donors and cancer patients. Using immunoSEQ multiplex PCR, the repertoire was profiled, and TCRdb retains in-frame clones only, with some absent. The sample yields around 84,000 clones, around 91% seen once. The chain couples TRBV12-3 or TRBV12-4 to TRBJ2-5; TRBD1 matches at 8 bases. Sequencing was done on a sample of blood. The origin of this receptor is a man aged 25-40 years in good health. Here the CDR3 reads CASRDQGAETQYF. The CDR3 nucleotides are TGTGCCAGCAGGGATCAGGGGGCGGAGACCCAGTACTTC.